This T cell receptor (beta chain) appears in the sequencing data of a study of neurological immune-mediated disorders. This CDR3 region has 15 residues. V dropped 4 bases and J dropped 0 bases, with 11 bases sitting between them. The V gene's germline CDR1 is SGHRS and CDR2 YFSETQ. 5'RACE with 10-nucleotide random UMIs generated the cDNA. A single record per CDR3 protein comes from TCRdb applying MiXCR to the 5' RACE reads. The table shows about 55,000 distinct CDR3 sequences, with around 3.5% occurring only once. This clonotype was counted at least ten times. Input material: PBMCs. This sequence joins TRBV5-1 and TRBJ2-1; D gene uncertain. The receptor comes from a man between 60 and 70 years old with multiple sclerosis. The CDR3 DNA sequence: TGCGCCAGCAGCCTGGACCAGAGCTCCTACAATGAGCAGTTCTTC. Translation gives CASSLDQSSYNEQFF.